Listed below are T cell receptor beta chains from one sample, sequenced in a study of tumor-infiltrating lymphocytes in primary liver carcinoma. A single record per CDR3 protein comes from TCRdb applying MiXCR to the multiplex PCR reads. The table shows about 210,000 distinct CDR3 sequences, with roughly two thirds occurring only once. Sequencing used peripheral blood. Receptor source: a woman aged 60-75 years with primary liver carcinoma and hepatitis B virus infection. CDR3s include the opening cysteine and the closing phenylalanine or tryptophan.

V gene,J gene,CDR3 protein
TRBV7-3,TRBJ2-3,CASSLLGLAGTDTQYF
TRBV28,TRBJ2-1,CASSFGAYNEQFF
TRBV11-3,TRBJ1-1,CVSSLGWGDTEAFF
TRBV11-3,TRBJ2-1,CASSSGPEPNEQFF
TRBV5-4,TRBJ2-3,CASGRGTDTQYF
TRBV18,TRBJ2-2,CASSPLLGAGVTGELFF
TRBV11-2,TRBJ2-1,CASSATRLSDQFF
TRBV6-1,TRBJ2-3,CASSGSSGGSDTQYF
TRBV11-2,TRBJ2-7,CASTSGQIYEQYF
TRBV28,TRBJ2-1,CASSRGGTSNEQFF
TRBV4-1,TRBJ2-5,CASSQGVGVETQYF
TRBV5-4,TRBJ2-2,CVSSFTPRGGTGELFF
TRBV29-1,TRBJ1-6,CSVGDRANLPLHF
TRBV6-1,TRBJ2-3,CASRATRTSLWTDTQYF
TRBV5-8,TRBJ2-1,CASSLLAGAGGYNEQFF
TRBV6-1,TRBJ1-6,CASSSPGRGSYNSPLHF
TRBV28,TRBJ2-1,CASWEGGRYDEQFF
TRBV5-6,TRBJ2-7,CASSEGTGEQYF